These 27 T cell receptor beta chains originate from one sample sequenced in a study of spatial heterogeneity in lung cancer. The sample's time point: blood at routine non-recurrence follow-up after resection. One entry per CDR3 protein results from TCRdb running MiXCR on the 5' RACE reads. The sample contains roughly 99,000 distinct CDR3 sequences, 15% to 20% of which appear only once. This specimen consisted of PBMCs, obtained at follow-up. These receptors all stem from a male donor with early-stage non-small cell lung cancer.

The chain has TRBV23-1 and TRBJ2-7; a possible D gene is TRBD1 (7 bases). TRBV23-1 is annotated as an ORF whose role is uncertain. V lost 4 bases to trimming and J lost 5 bases, with 15 bases between them. The CDR3 length is 14 residues. CDR3 nucleotide sequence: TGCGCCAGCAGTCCCTCCAGGGGGGTCCACGAGCAGTACGTC. Its protein product is CASSPSRGVHEQYV.

The rearrangement uses TRBV7-9 and TRBJ2-3; tentative D call: TRBD1 (6 bases). This CDR3 has 15 amino acids. The germline V gene encodes CDR1 SEHNR and CDR2 FQNEAQ (reference sequence). The V end lost 5 bases, the J end lost 2 bases, and 14 bases lay between the germline ends. The CDR3 sequence: CASSLRDTLTDTQYF. The CDR3 region has the DNA TGTGCCAGCAGCCTCCGGGACACCCTCACAGATACGCAGTATTTT.

This chain links TRBV30 with TRBJ1-5; 7 bases fit TRBD1. Losses at the gene ends were 2 bases for V and 2 bases for J; bases not matched to a gene: 6. Germline values: CDR1 GTSNPN, CDR2 SVGIG (reference sequence). The CDR3 runs to 15 residues. In nucleotides, the CDR3 is TGTGCCTGGAGTCCAGGGGGGGCGGGCAATCAGCCCCAGCATTTT. Amino acids: CAWSPGGAGNQPQHF.

The chain employs TRBV4-2 and TRBJ1-6, with 8 bases that match TRBD1. The CDR3 runs 15 residues. V dropped 4 bases and J dropped 10; count of bases not matched to a gene: 9. Germline CDR1 LGHNA, CDR2 YNFKEQ. The CDR3 coding sequence is TGTGCCAGCAGCCCGGGACAGGCAGGGGCCTCACCCCTCCACTTT. Translating it yields CASSPGQAGASPLHF.

This clonotype appeared a few times. The rearrangement links TRBV12-3 or TRBV12-4 to TRBJ2-1; possible D gene TRBD1, 7 bases. Trimming left V 5 bases short and J 3 bases short, with 11 bases between. CDR3 length: 14 amino acids. In DNA, the CDR3 is TGTGCCAGCAGTCGGGGGACAGACTACAATGAGCAGTTCTTC. Amino acid sequence: CASSRGTDYNEQFF.

The chain has TRBV24-1 and TRBJ2-2; D not resolved. V lost 2 bases and J lost 0, with 12 bases in between. Per the germline V gene, CDR1 is KGHDR and CDR2 is SFDVKD. The CDR3 is 17 residues long. Written as DNA, the CDR3 is TGTGCCACCAGTGATTCGATGTTAACCGCGAACACCGGGGAGCTGTTTTTT. Translation: CATSDSMLTANTGELFF.

This clonotype occurred a few times. The rearrangement links TRBV6-5 to TRBJ1-2, with 7 nucleotides matching TRBD1. The V gene's germline CDR1 is MNHEY and CDR2 SVGAGI. V was clipped by 0 bases and J by 7 bases; unmatched bases: 8. The CDR3 has 15 residues. The CDR3 loop reads CASSYSPGQPGGYTF. The CDR3 DNA reads TGTGCCAGCAGTTACTCCCCGGGACAGCCGGGTGGCTACACCTTC.

This chain joins TRBV10-3 and TRBJ2-5, with TRBD1 matching 7 bases. After removal of 3 bases from V and 5 bases from J, the junction contained 9 bases not matched to a gene. Germline V gene data show CDR1 as ENHRY and CDR2 as SYGVKD. The CDR3 has 15 residues. DNA for the CDR3: TGTGCCATCAGTGACCCCGGACAGGCCCAGGAGACCCAGTACTTC. It translates to CAISDPGQAQETQYF.

This clonotype has a count of ten or more. The CDR3 coding sequence is TGCGCCAGCAGTGCCGGGACTCCCAGCACAGATACGCAGTATTTT. Translated: CASSAGTPSTDTQYF. The genes are TRBV5-1 and TRBJ2-3; weak D call: TRBD2 (6 bases). The CDR3 covers 15 residues. In germline, CDR1 is SGHRS, CDR2 YFSETQ. V was trimmed by 5 bases and J by 0 bases, leaving 13 bases between them. The variable domain in full, completed from reference TRBV5-1 and TRBJ2-3, reads KAGVTQTPRYLIKTRGQQVTLSCSPISGHRSVSWYQQTPGQGLQFLFEYFSETQRNKGNFPGRFSGRQFSNSRSEMNVSTLELGDSALYLCASSAGTPSTDTQYFGPGTRLTVL.

The rearrangement joins TRBV19 to TRBJ2-1; D perhaps matches TRBD2 (6 bases). Germline values: CDR1 LNHDA, CDR2 SQIVND (reference sequence). V lost 2 bases and J 7 bases, leaving 12 bases between the germline ends. The CDR3 covers 14 residues. CDR3 loop: CASSILREGNEQFF. The DNA of the CDR3 is TGTGCCAGTAGTATATTGCGGGAAGGGAATGAGCAGTTCTTC.

This clonotype came up a few times. The DNA for the CDR3 is TGCGCCAGCAGCCAAGAATATAGCAATCAGCCCCAGCATTTT. Encoded protein: CASSQEYSNQPQHF. V and J are TRBV4-1 and TRBJ1-5; D unclear. Germline V CDR1 and CDR2: MGHRA, YSYEKL. Trimming shortened V by 0 bases and J by 0 bases, and 3 bases separated the two germline ends. The CDR3 contains 14 residues.

The chain joins TRBV4-3 to TRBJ2-2; 7 positions match TRBD1. The CDR3 is made up of 14 amino acids. The germline V gene has CDR1 LGHNA and CDR2 YSLEER. The ends lost 4 bases at V and 6 bases at J; junction bases unmatched: 5. The DNA for the CDR3 is TGCGCCAGCAGCCGGAAGACAGGGTCCGGGGAGCTGTTTTTT. This sequence encodes CASSRKTGSGELFF.

This clonotype occurred a few times. The chain has TRBV20-1 and TRBJ1-6; 10 bases align to TRBD1. The CDR3 is made up of 16 amino acids. V was clipped by 0 bases and J by 4 bases; unmatched bases: 3. Per the germline V gene, CDR1 is DFQATT and CDR2 is SNEGSKA (reference sequence). CDR3 nucleotide sequence: TGCAGTGCTAGAGATGGGACAGGGGCGTATAATTCACCCCTCCACTTT. This codes for CSARDGTGAYNSPLHF.

The rearrangement joins TRBV30 to TRBJ2-5; D possibly corresponds to TRBD2 (5 bases). Trimming removed 2 bases from V and 4 bases from J, with 8 bases in between. In germline, CDR1 is GTSNPN, CDR2 SVGIG (reference sequence). The CDR3 length is 12 residues. CDR3 coding DNA: TGTGCCTGGAGTTCGGCGGGAGAGACCCAGTACTTC. It codes for CAWSSAGETQYF.

V usage is TRBV14 and J usage is TRBJ2-7; D is ambiguous. The CDR3 length is 14 residues. V lost 4 bases, J lost 1 base, and 11 bases lay in between. In germline, CDR1 is SGHDN, CDR2 FVKESK. The CDR3 region is CASSLRLGSYEQYV. The CDR3 coding sequence is TGTGCCAGCAGCCTACGGTTGGGGTCCTACGAGCAGTACGTC.

The chain couples TRBV20-1 to TRBJ1-3; TRBD1 might be the D (6 bases). CDR1 and CDR2 (germline): DFQATT, SNEGSKA (reference sequence). V lost 4 bases to trimming and J lost 2 bases, with 9 bases between them. The CDR3 consists of 13 residues. The CDR3 DNA sequence: TGCAGTGCTAATCACAGGGCTGGAAACACCATATATTTT. Translation gives CSANHRAGNTIYF.

Only a few counts were recorded for this clonotype. This chain uses TRBV20-1 with TRBJ2-3, with 7 bases aligning to TRBD2. CDR3 length: 15 residues. Germline trimming cut 3 bases from V and 1 base from J; bases unmatched to any gene: 7. The V gene's germline CDR1 is DFQATT and CDR2 SNEGSKA (reference sequence). CDR3 DNA: TGCAGTGCTAGTTCCGCGGGAGTTGGCACAGATACGCAGTATTTT. This sequence encodes CSASSAGVGTDTQYF.

The V gene is TRBV12-5, the J gene TRBJ1-1; 8 bases are shared with TRBD1. The length of the CDR3 is 14 residues. Germline V lookup: CDR1 LGHNT, CDR2 FRNRAP. The J segment lost 1 base and the V segment lost 4 bases, leaving 2 bases of the junction unmatched. CDR3 sequence (DNA): TGTGCTAGTGGTTGGGGACAGGCGAACACTGAAGCTTTCTTT. Protein product: CASGWGQANTEAFF.

In this sample, this clonotype turned up a few times. The rearrangement links TRBV6-6 to TRBJ2-6, with D perhaps TRBD1 (5 bases). V was trimmed by 2 bases and J by 0 bases, leaving 8 bases between them. The germline gives CDR1 MNHNY, CDR2 SVGAGI (reference sequence). CDR3 length: 16 residues. Here the CDR3 DNA reads TGTGCCAGCAGTTACGACAGAATCTCTGGGGCCAACGTCCTGACTTTC. Translated: CASSYDRISGANVLTF.

V and J are TRBV3-1 and TRBJ2-1; 10 bases align to TRBD2. With V trimmed by 0 bases and J by 0 bases, 11 bases remained unmatched. Germline assignment: CDR1 LGHDT and CDR2 YNNKEL (reference sequence). The CDR3 is 20 amino acids. This CDR3 reads CASSQDRLTSGRSSYNEQFF. In DNA form, the CDR3 reads TGTGCCAGCAGCCAAGATCGATTGACTAGCGGGCGAAGCTCCTACAATGAGCAGTTCTTC.

The genes are TRBV12-3 or TRBV12-4 and TRBJ1-1; D gene unclear. The CDR3 contains 11 residues. Trimming shortened V by 8 bases and J by 5 bases, and 9 bases separated the two germline ends. CDR3 residues: CASSGKTEAFF. CDR3 in DNA: TGTGCCAGCTCCGGGAAAACTGAAGCTTTCTTT.

The chain recombines TRBV20-1 with TRBJ2-5; the D is unclear. This CDR3 is 11 amino acids long. V was clipped by 7 bases and J by 4 bases, with 10 bases between them. Germline V gives CDR1 DFQATT, CDR2 SNEGSKA (reference sequence). The CDR3 bases are TGCAGTGTCATTTGGGGAGAGACCCAGTACTTC. The encoded protein is CSVIWGETQYF.

The chain is built from TRBV7-2 and TRBJ2-5; 7 bases line up with TRBD1. The CDR3 consists of 16 residues. The ends lost 4 bases at V and 5 bases at J; junction bases unmatched: 13. Germline V gene data show CDR1 as SGHTA and CDR2 as FQGNSA. The CDR3 DNA reads TGTGCCAGCAGCTACGCCGGGACAGCCTGGGGGGAGACCCAGTACTTC. Translating it yields CASSYAGTAWGETQYF. The entire variable domain, with the rest obtained from reference TRBV7-2 and TRBJ2-5, is as follows: GAGVSQSPSNKVTEKGKDVELRCDPISGHTALYWYRQSLGQGLEFLIYFQGNSAPDKSGLPSDRFSAERTGGSVSTLTIQRTQQEDSAVYLCASSYAGTAWGETQYFGPGTRLLVL.

This clonotype has a count of ten or more. The chain couples TRBV30 to TRBJ2-2; 7 nucleotides agree with TRBD2. This CDR3 is built from 14 residues. V was clipped by 3 bases and J by 6 bases; unmatched bases: 7. The germline gives CDR1 GTSNPN, CDR2 SVGIG (reference sequence). The CDR3 region is CAWRAGRGSGELFF. The DNA for the CDR3 is TGTGCCTGGAGAGCGGGGCGTGGCTCCGGGGAGCTGTTTTTT.

This clonotype was recorded a few times. The chain employs TRBV11-2 and TRBJ2-5; 7 bases map to TRBD2. CDR3 size: 15 residues. CDR1 and CDR2 from the germline V gene are SGHAT and FQNNGV. V shed 3 bases, J shed 4 bases, and the junction held 8 bases outside the gene matches. Here the CDR3 DNA reads TGTGCCAGCAGCTTCAGCGAGGGGAGGGGAGAGACCCAGTACTTC. This translates into CASSFSEGRGETQYF.

The chain joins TRBV5-1 to TRBJ1-2; D possibly corresponds to TRBD1 (5 bases). The CDR3 loop spans 14 amino acids. V lost 0 bases and J lost 6, with 12 bases in between. Germline V gene data show CDR1 as SGHRS and CDR2 as YFSETQ. Here the CDR3 reads CASSLVYGGDGYTF. The CDR3 coding sequence is TGCGCCAGCAGCTTGGTCTACGGGGGTGATGGCTACACCTTC.

This clonotype was seen more than once but under ten times. Written as DNA, the CDR3 is TGCGCCAGCAGCCAAGATCCACGGGGGAACACCGGGGAGCTGTTTTTT. Protein sequence: CASSQDPRGNTGELFF. This chain joins TRBV4-1 and TRBJ2-2; perhaps TRBD2 as D (5 bases). The CDR3 runs to 16 residues. V lost 0 bases to trimming and J lost 1 base, with 9 bases between them. CDR1 is MGHRA, CDR2 YSYEKL, per germline.